This T cell receptor beta chain was recorded in a study of T cell responses to AZD1222 COVID-19 vaccine. Concerning this clone: The antigen is unknown.

Germline CDR1 LGHDT, CDR2 YNNKEL (reference sequence). Trimming took 4 bases from V and 5 from J; bases not matched to a gene: 6. There are 16 residues in the CDR3. Repertoires were generated with immunoSEQ multiplex PCR, while TCRdb's copy carries only in-frame clones and drops some. The profile shows 130,000 or so clones, 93% of them singletons. The study, taken as a whole, reports: Per reports, nearly half of all spike-specific TCRs target regions that are unmutated in variants. Sampling captured repertoires only after the peak T cell response. At baseline, just six or seven AZD1222 recipients tested seropositive. Increases in Spike-specific TCR breadth and depth were seen after two AZD1222 doses.

This chain connects TRBV3-1 (or the pseudogene TRBV3-2) to TRBJ2-2, with 11 bases aligning to TRBD2. The receptor's source is an adult in good health. Sequences were derived from peripheral blood, sampled on day 0 of AZD1222 vaccination. The CDR3 DNA sequence: TGTGCCAGCAGCCGGTTTTCTAGCGGGGGGACCGGGGAGCTGTTTTTT. Residues: CASSRFSSGGTGELFF.